This T cell receptor (beta chain) was observed in a study of T cell responses to AZD1222 COVID-19 vaccine. The method was immunoSEQ multiplex PCR; TCRdb's version includes in-frame clones alone and lacks a portion of them. The sample has 95,000 to 150,000 clones, about nine tenths seen once. Per germline, CDR1 SGHKS and CDR2 YYEKEE (reference sequence). Trimming took 5 bases from V and 1 from J; bases not matched to a gene: 11. CDR3 length equals 18 residues. Points on this clone: Its matching antigen is unknown.

Study-level findings and limits: Among spike-specific TCRs, nearly half reportedly target unmutated variant regions. Recipients of AZD1222 seropositive at baseline numbered only 6 or 7.

Here the sequenced sample was peripheral blood, taken on day 0 of AZD1222 vaccination. This chain uses TRBV5-5 with TRBJ2-2, with 10 bases that match TRBD2. The clonotype originates from an adult in good health. The CDR3 sequence: CASSAPPSGGGNTGELFF. DNA of the CDR3: TGTGCCAGCAGTGCACCCCCCAGCGGGGGGGGGAACACCGGGGAGCTGTTTTTT.